Below, 22 T cell receptor beta chains from the same sample are listed, as sequenced in a study of blood T cell repertoires in COVID-19. The method was immunoSEQ multiplex PCR; TCRdb's version includes in-frame clones alone and lacks a portion of them. Among around 160,000 clones listed, 89% were seen once. Sample: peripheral blood. Every receptor here comes from a man between 60 and 75 years old with acute or convalescent COVID-19.

Only one count was recorded for this clone. V and J are TRBV2 and TRBJ1-5; 8 bases fit TRBD1. This CDR3 comprises 14 residues. Germline CDR1 and CDR2: SNHLY and FYNNEI. V trimming: 7 bases; J trimming: 8 bases; junction bases outside the gene matches: 10. CDR3 region: CASIQDRVGEPQHF. The DNA of the CDR3 is TGTGCCAGCATTCAGGACAGGGTGGGGGAGCCCCAGCATTTT.

The chain joins TRBV5-8 to TRBJ1-4, with TRBD1 matching 9 bases. Germline V lookup: CDR1 SGHTS, CDR2 YDEGEE. The CDR3 has 15 amino acids. V was clipped by 0 bases and J by 7 bases; unmatched bases: 4. In DNA, the CDR3 is TGTGCCAGCAGCTTGGCCCGGGACAGGGTTGAAAAACTGTTTTTT. Protein sequence: CASSLARDRVEKLFF.

CDR3 nucleotides: TGTGCCAGCAGCCCCGGACTACAGCCCACCGGGGAGCTGTTTTTT. This sequence encodes CASSPGLQPTGELFF. This chain links TRBV5-4 with TRBJ2-2; maybe TRBD2 (6 bases). The CDR3 spans 15 residues. In germline, CDR1 is SGHNT, CDR2 YYREEE (reference sequence). Deletions cut 4 bases from V and 4 bases from J, with 14 bases between.

The rearrangement links TRBV6-5 to TRBJ2-7; the D is unclear. The CDR3 is made up of 13 amino acids. V dropped 6 bases and J dropped 4 bases, with 13 bases sitting between them. The germline CDR1 and CDR2 sequences are MNHEY and SVGAGI. CDR3: CASRRLRRYEQYF. The CDR3 bases are TGTGCCAGCAGGAGGCTTAGAAGATACGAGCAGTACTTC.

V usage is TRBV19 and J usage is TRBJ1-5; the match to TRBD1 covers 8 bases. J lost 6 bases, V lost 4 bases, and 11 bases had no gene match. This CDR3 is built from 16 residues. In germline, CDR1 is LNHDA, CDR2 SQIVND (reference sequence). The CDR3: CASSSLRQGFFQPQHF. The DNA of the CDR3 is TGTGCCAGTAGTAGCCTCCGACAGGGGTTTTTTCAGCCCCAGCATTTT.

The sample holds one count of this clone. This chain uses TRBV18 with TRBJ1-2; D is uncertain. This CDR3 contains 12 residues. V lost 6 bases and J 7 bases, leaving 12 bases between the germline ends. Germline V gene sequence: CDR1 KGHSH, CDR2 LQKENI. For the CDR3, the DNA is TGTGCCAGCTCCCCGGGCGGGATTGGCTACACCTTC. Translation gives CASSPGGIGYTF.

This clone was seen only once. CDR3 coding DNA: TGTGCCAGCAGCCAAACCCTGACAGGGAAAAGGGGCTACACCTTC. Amino acids: CASSQTLTGKRGYTF. The chain recombines TRBV4-2 with TRBJ1-2, with TRBD1 identical over 7 bases. V shed 2 bases, J shed 8 bases, and the junction held 11 bases outside the gene matches. The CDR3 loop spans 15 amino acids. Germline V gene lookup returns CDR1 LGHNA and CDR2 YNFKEQ.

The rearrangement joins TRBV27 to TRBJ1-2; possible D gene TRBD1, 6 bases. The CDR3 contains 12 residues. Trimming cost V 5 bases and J 7 bases, with 11 bases left between them. Germline CDR1 reads MNHEY; CDR2 reads SMNVEV (reference sequence). CDR3: CASSGGGGGYTF. CDR3 DNA: TGTGCCAGCAGTGGCGGGGGCGGTGGCTACACCTTC.

This clone was seen a few times. The chain carries TRBV7-2 and TRBJ1-6; D not certain. The CDR3 runs to 14 residues. Trimming stripped 5 bases from V and 6 bases from J, with 11 bases between. Germline V gives CDR1 SGHTA, CDR2 FQGNSA. CDR3 coding DNA: TGTGCCAGCAGCCCGGCGGCCGGTAATTCACCCCTCCACTTT. It is translated as CASSPAAGNSPLHF.

Here the CDR3 reads CASSAWARNTGELFF. The CDR3, as DNA: TGTGCCAGCAGTGCGTGGGCCCGGAACACCGGGGAGCTGTTTTTT. The V call is TRBV2, the J call TRBJ2-2; D remains unclear. CDR1 and CDR2 from the germline V gene are SNHLY and FYNNEI. Trimming removed 4 bases at V and 1 base at J, with 10 bases between. The CDR3 extends over 15 amino acids.

The gene calls are TRBV25-1 and TRBJ2-7; D gene unclear. V lost 5 bases and J 0 bases, leaving 8 bases between the germline ends. Germline CDR1 and CDR2: MGHDK and SYGVNS. The CDR3 runs to 13 residues. CDR3 loop: CASSLPSSYEQYF. CDR3 nucleotide sequence: TGTGCCAGCAGTTTACCGAGCTCCTACGAGCAGTACTTC.

The chain carries TRBV6-2 or TRBV6-3 and TRBJ1-5, with 9 bases that match TRBD1. CDR1 MNHEY and CDR2 SVGEGT come from the germline V gene. This CDR3 is 14 amino acids long. J gave up 4 bases and V 5 bases, and 3 bases lay outside the gene matches. The CDR3 protein is CASSRDRVNQPQHF. The CDR3 bases are TGTGCCAGCAGTCGGGACAGGGTAAATCAGCCCCAGCATTTT.

The chain has TRBV5-1 and TRBJ1-3; TRBD1 matches 7 bases. Germline V gene sequence: CDR1 SGHRS, CDR2 YFSETQ. The CDR3 has 15 amino acids. The junction had 6 bases not matched to a gene; V was cut back by 2 bases and J by 4 bases. The DNA for the CDR3 is TGCGCCAGCAGCTTCTATTCAGGGGGAGGAAACACCATATATTTT. Its protein product is CASSFYSGGGNTIYF.

The gene calls are TRBV9 and TRBJ2-7; TRBD2 matches at 11 bases. V was clipped by 0 bases and J by 0 bases; unmatched bases: 8. The CDR3 is made up of 18 amino acids. Germline CDR1 and CDR2: SGDLS and YYNGEE. DNA for the CDR3: TGTGCCAGCAGCGTAGGTCCTAGCGGGGGGCGAAGCTCCTACGAGCAGTACTTC. It yields the protein CASSVGPSGGRSSYEQYF.

This chain links TRBV19 with TRBJ1-1, with TRBD1 as a possible D gene (6 bases). The CDR3 is 16 residues long. Trimming took off 4 bases at V and 2 bases at J, with 17 bases between the two ends. Germline V gene data show CDR1 as LNHDA and CDR2 as SQIVND (reference sequence). CDR3 protein: CASSNPGDISNTEAFF. CDR3 bases: TGTGCCAGTAGTAATCCTGGGGACATTTCTAACACTGAAGCTTTCTTT. Drawing the rest from reference TRBV19 and TRBJ1-1, the complete variable domain is DGGITQSPKYLFRKEGQNVTLSCEQNLNHDAMYWYRQDPGQGLRLIYYSQIVNDFQKGDIAEGYSVSREKKESFPLTVTSAQKNPTAFYLCASSNPGDISNTEAFFGQGTRLTVV.

The chain employs TRBV24-1 and TRBJ2-1; perhaps TRBD2 as D (6 bases). Between the trimmed V and J ends, which lost 8 bases and 0 bases, there was a span of 7 bases. This CDR3 contains 13 residues. CDR1 is KGHDR and CDR2 is SFDVKD in the germline V gene. CDR3 DNA: TGTGCCACCATGGGGGGCTCCTACAATGAGCAGTTCTTC. This gives the protein CATMGGSYNEQFF.

The chain couples TRBV3-1 (or the pseudogene TRBV3-2) to TRBJ1-3; the D gene is possibly TRBD1 (5 bases). The CDR3 contains 13 residues. The germline V and J ends were trimmed by 1 base and 4 bases, with 5 bases remaining between them. CDR1 and CDR2 from the germline V gene are LGHDT and YNNKEL (reference sequence). In DNA form, the CDR3 reads TGTGCCAGCAGCCAAGGACAGGGAAACACCATATATTTT. This translates into CASSQGQGNTIYF.

The chain carries TRBV6-5 and TRBJ1-4, with 9 bases that match TRBD1. The CDR3 has 14 residues. Germline V CDR1 and CDR2: MNHEY, SVGAGI. With 8 bases clipped from V and 8 bases from J, the junction kept 9 bases outside the gene matches. The CDR3, as DNA: TGTGCCAGCGGTACAGGGGGCGCGGTAGAAAAACTGTTTTTT. Translation: CASGTGGAVEKLFF.

CDR3: CASRPGTGVTYGYTF. CDR3 DNA: TGTGCCAGCAGGCCCGGGACAGGGGTAACCTATGGCTACACCTTC. The rearrangement links TRBV2 to TRBJ1-2; TRBD1 matches at 10 bases. V lost 6 bases, J lost 4 bases, and 8 bases stayed unmatched. This CDR3 is 15 amino acids long. CDR1 and CDR2 (germline): SNHLY, FYNNEI.

The V gene is TRBV6-2 or TRBV6-3, the J gene TRBJ2-7; 10 bases line up with TRBD1. Germline CDR1 is MNHEY and CDR2 is SVGEGT. This CDR3 is 17 amino acids long. V lost 3 bases to trimming and J lost 2 bases; unmatched junction nucleotides: 10. DNA for the CDR3: TGTGCCAGCAGTTATAGACGGGACAGGGGTGCGACCTACGAGCAGTACTTC. Protein sequence: CASSYRRDRGATYEQYF.

The chain links TRBV6-6 to TRBJ1-3; tentative D call: TRBD1 (5 bases). V was pared by 7 bases and J by 0 bases, with 13 bases between. Germline CDR1 reads MNHNY; CDR2 reads SVGAGI (reference sequence). The CDR3 loop spans 15 amino acids. This CDR3 is CASTQGDSSGNTIYF. As DNA, the CDR3 is TGTGCCAGCACCCAAGGGGACTCCTCTGGAAACACCATATATTTT.

The chain has TRBV7-8 and TRBJ2-7, with 8 bases fitting TRBD1. The V gene's germline CDR1 is SGHVS and CDR2 FQNEAQ. The CDR3 is 13 residues long. Trimming cost V 4 bases and J 2 bases; bases outside gene matches: 1. The DNA for the CDR3 is TGTGCCAGCAGCTCACAGGGGGCCTACGAGCAGTACTTC. Translation: CASSSQGAYEQYF.